Listed here are 25 T cell receptor beta chains from one sample, sequenced in a study of glioma-infiltrating T cells. Amplification of TCR alpha and beta CDR3 regions from RNA used iRepertoire nested multiplex PCR. Via MiXCR, TCRdb re-called the multiplex PCR reads, giving one row per CDR3 protein. The table lists about 140,000 distinct CDR3 sequences, about two fifths of them singletons. Sequencing was performed on glioma tissue, nonneoplastic brain tissue, or PBMCs (not recorded which). The receptors originated from a human donor with low-grade glioma or glioblastoma, undergoing nonglioma brain surgery, or in good health (not recorded which).

The gene calls are TRBV7-2 and TRBJ2-7; maybe TRBD1 (6 bases). Germline V gene sequence: CDR1 SGHTA, CDR2 FQGNSA. The CDR3 runs 14 residues. V was trimmed by 1 base and J by 0 bases, leaving 7 bases between them. CDR3 protein: CASSLGGPSYEQYF. Here the CDR3 DNA reads TGTGCCAGCAGCTTAGGGGGGCCCTCCTACGAGCAGTACTTC.

This sequence joins TRBV29-1 and TRBJ2-5, with 14 bases fitting TRBD2. V lost 3 bases, J lost 5 bases, and 8 bases stayed unmatched. Germline V gives CDR1 SQVTM, CDR2 ANQGSEA. This CDR3 contains 16 residues. The CDR3 region has the DNA TGCAGCGTTGATAAGGGACTAGCGGGAGCGGAGGAGACCCAGTACTTC. Its protein is CSVDKGLAGAEETQYF.

This chain joins TRBV12-5 and TRBJ2-7, with 10 positions matching TRBD1. CDR1 and CDR2 (germline): LGHNT, FRNRAP. The V segment lost 4 bases and the J segment 4 bases; nucleotides outside the gene matches: 7. CDR3 size: 15 residues. The CDR3 sequence is CASGSGQGILYEQYF. The CDR3 DNA reads TGTGCTAGTGGTTCGGGACAGGGGATTTTGTACGAGCAGTACTTC.

This clonotype was observed a handful of times. The chain is built from TRBV7-3 and TRBJ2-7; the D is unclear. V was trimmed by 1 base and J by 0 bases, leaving 7 bases between them. From germline, CDR1 is SGHTA and CDR2 FQGTGA. The CDR3 is 14 residues long. The CDR3 is CASSLRADSYEQYF. In DNA, the CDR3 is TGTGCCAGCAGCTTAAGGGCAGACTCCTACGAGCAGTACTTC.

This chain joins TRBV7-2 and TRBJ1-2; TRBD1 agrees at 7 bases. The V segment lost 1 base and the J segment 7 bases; nucleotides outside the gene matches: 6. CDR1 and CDR2 from the germline V gene are SGHTA and FQGNSA. This CDR3 comprises 14 residues. The CDR3 bases are TGTGCCAGCAGCTTAGACAGGGGCCTGGCTGGCTACACCTTC. Translating it yields CASSLDRGLAGYTF.

A remark on this clonotype: This may stem from a read error, because a much larger clone lies one nucleotide away. The chain carries TRBV6-2 or TRBV6-3 and TRBJ2-7; TRBD2 agrees at 7 bases. Germline V gene sequence: CDR1 MNHEY, CDR2 SVGEGT. This CDR3 has 14 amino acids. The CDR3 here is CASSRDYSSYEEYF. The CDR3 DNA sequence: TGTGCCAGCAGTCGGGACTACAGCTCCTACGAGGAGTACTTC.

Turning to this clonotype: This may arise from a read error, as a much more abundant clone is one base away. V usage is TRBV6-2 or TRBV6-3 and J usage is TRBJ2-7; D is possibly TRBD1 (6 bases). The CDR3 totals 14 residues. V lost 5 bases to trimming and J lost 9 bases, with 20 bases between them. Germline V gene sequence: CDR1 MNHEY, CDR2 SVGEGT. The CDR3 nucleotides read TGTGCCAGCAGTCGGCCAGGGGACCCCATCGGGCAGTACTTC. The encoded protein is CASSRPGDPIGQYF.

Concerning this clonotype: The DNA is omitted, as the CDR3 cannot be located on it reliably, and the CDR3 follows TCRdb's listing. V is TRBV10-1 and J is TRBJ2-5; the table assigns TRBD1, which was not confirmed against the DNA. CDR1 is WNHNN and CDR2 is SYGVQD in the germline V gene (reference sequence). The CDR3 is 14 residues long, ends included. CDR3 sequence reads: CASSSGQGQETQYF.

In DNA form, the CDR3 reads TGTGCCAGCAGTTCCCATAGTATAGCGACCCAGTACTTC. Encoded protein: CASSSHSIATQYF. The chain combines TRBV27 with TRBJ2-5, with D unresolved. Germline V gene sequence: CDR1 MNHEY, CDR2 SMNVEV (reference sequence). This CDR3 is 13 amino acids long. Deletions cut 4 bases from V and 7 bases from J, with 13 bases between.

In regard to this clonotype: A much larger clone lies one base from this, so it may be a read error. The chain employs TRBV28 and TRBJ2-7, with D maybe TRBD1 (5 bases). Germline V gene lookup returns CDR1 MDHEN and CDR2 SYDVKM. CDR3 length: 11 residues. The CDR3 here is CASAVWGEHYF. For the CDR3, the DNA is TGTGCCAGCGCTGTCTGGGGCGAGCATTACTTC.

This clonotype was recorded a few times. This sequence joins TRBV6-1 and TRBJ2-7, with D possibly being TRBD1 (5 bases). Between the trimmed V and J ends, which lost 6 bases and 0 bases, there was a span of 9 bases. The length of the CDR3 is 13 residues. Germline V gene data show CDR1 as MNHNS and CDR2 as SASEGT. The DNA for the CDR3 is TGTGCCAGCAGCAGGGTCTACTCCTACGAGCAGTACTTC. Protein product: CASSRVYSYEQYF.

This clonotype appeared many times. The chain joins TRBV20-1 to TRBJ2-3; D is perhaps TRBD1 or TRBD2 (6 bases each). The V gene's germline CDR1 is DFQATT and CDR2 SNEGSKA (reference sequence). The V end lost 6 bases, the J end lost 6 bases, and 16 bases lay between the germline ends. This CDR3 is built from 13 residues. The CDR3 DNA reads TGCAGTGCCCGGGGGCGGCTACGGGATACGCAGTATTTT. Amino acids: CSARGRLRDTQYF.

Regarding this clonotype: This may come from a read error, since a much larger clone is one base off. The gene calls are TRBV6-2 or TRBV6-3 and TRBJ2-1; D unresolved. Per germline, CDR1 MNHEY and CDR2 SVGEGT. V lost 4 bases, J lost 3 bases, and 7 bases lay in between. The CDR3 extends over 13 amino acids. As DNA, the CDR3 is TGTGCCAGCAGTTGGTACAGCTACAATGAGCAGTTCTTC. Its protein is CASSWYSYNEQFF.

A few counts support this clonotype. The chain combines TRBV7-6 with TRBJ2-1; maybe TRBD1 (5 bases). Germline V gene data show CDR1 as SGHVS and CDR2 as FNYEAQ. The length of the CDR3 is 13 residues. Trimming pared 5 bases from V and 9 bases from J, leaving 14 bases between. CDR3 sequence reads: CASSPTQGGEQFF. The CDR3 coding sequence is TGTGCCAGCAGCCCGACCCAGGGTGGTGAGCAGTTCTTC.

The chain is built from TRBV7-2 and TRBJ1-1; D possibly corresponds to TRBD1 (6 bases). The germline V gene has CDR1 SGHTA and CDR2 FQGNSA. The germline V and J ends were trimmed by 1 base and 0 bases, with 15 bases remaining between them. The CDR3 consists of 17 residues. CDR3 in amino acids: CASSLVGGRGLNTEAFF. CDR3 DNA: TGTGCCAGCAGCTTAGTGGGGGGCAGGGGCCTGAACACTGAAGCTTTCTTT.

This clonotype has a single count. The chain links TRBV20-1 to TRBJ2-2; D might be TRBD1 or TRBD2, each matching 5 bases. Between the trimmed V and J ends, which lost 6 bases and 5 bases, there was a span of 13 bases. The CDR3 covers 13 residues. Germline lookup yields CDR1 DFQATT and CDR2 SNEGSKA (reference sequence). This CDR3 reads CSASYWGTGELFF. Here the CDR3 DNA reads TGCAGTGCCTCATACTGGGGGACCGGGGAGCTGTTTTTT.

This rearrangement joins TRBV6-2 or TRBV6-3 to TRBJ1-1; no definite D call. The CDR3 sequence is 12 residues long. In germline, CDR1 is MNHEY, CDR2 SVGEGT. The V and J ends lost 3 bases and 8 bases respectively, with 10 bases between them. CDR3 in amino acids: CASSYSAIEAFF. CDR3 DNA: TGTGCCAGCAGTTATTCGGCGATCGAAGCTTTCTTT.

The chain is built from TRBV29-1 and TRBJ2-3; no clear D gene. CDR3 length equals 12 residues. The germline V and J ends were trimmed by 6 bases and 2 bases, with 9 bases remaining between them. CDR1 is SQVTM and CDR2 is ANQGSEA in the germline V gene. The DNA of the CDR3 is TGCAGCGTCCTAACCCACACAGATACGCAGTATTTT. The encoded protein is CSVLTHTDTQYF.

The rearrangement uses TRBV7-2 and TRBJ1-5, with 7 bases matching TRBD1. The V segment lost 5 bases and the J segment 1 base; nucleotides outside the gene matches: 11. The CDR3 length is 17 residues. Germline V CDR1 and CDR2: SGHTA, FQGNSA. The chain's CDR3 is CASSASTGRMSNQPQHF. The CDR3 region has the DNA TGTGCCAGCAGCGCATCGACAGGGCGGATGAGCAATCAGCCCCAGCATTTT.

There are a few counts of this clonotype. DNA of the CDR3: TGTGCCAGCAGTGGAGGACAGTCCTACGAGCAGTACTTC. It yields the protein CASSGGQSYEQYF. V gene TRBV28 combines with J gene TRBJ2-7; D possibly corresponds to TRBD1 (6 bases). Looked up from germline, CDR1 is MDHEN and CDR2 is SYDVKM. The CDR3 covers 13 residues. The V and J ends lost 5 bases and 1 base respectively, with 9 bases between them.

The table lists this clonotype with a few counts. This rearrangement joins TRBV20-1 to TRBJ2-5, with D possibly being TRBD2 (6 bases). The CDR3 spans 12 residues. The V end lost 5 bases, the J end lost 2 bases, and 9 bases lay between the germline ends. CDR1 is DFQATT and CDR2 is SNEGSKA in the germline V gene (reference sequence). CDR3 sequence (DNA): TGCAGTGCTTTTAGCGGACAAGAGACCCAGTACTTC. It specifies CSAFSGQETQYF.

The sample holds a few counts of this clonotype. The chain links TRBV12-3 or TRBV12-4 to TRBJ1-5; TRBD1 matches 8 bases. The CDR3 runs to 13 residues. V was pared by 6 bases and J by 6 bases, with 4 bases of the junction left unmatched. CDR3 region: CASRYQGAQPQHF. The CDR3 DNA follows: TGTGCCAGCAGATATCAGGGGGCTCAGCCCCAGCATTTT.

In the case of this clonotype: Its ends do not fully match the called genes, so a read error is possible. The chain employs TRBV6-6 and TRBJ2-1; 8 positions match TRBD2. Germline V gene data show CDR1 as MNHNY and CDR2 as SVGAGI (reference sequence). The CDR3 is 19 residues long. The CDR3 coding sequence is TGTGCCAGCAGTTACGTTAACCCCCTCCGCGGGAGGAATTACAATGAGCGGTTCTTC. Amino acids: CASSYVNPLRGRNYNERFF.

This clonotype was recorded once. The chain carries TRBV7-8 and TRBJ1-2, with D unclear. V was pared by 5 bases and J by 5 bases, with 15 bases between. This CDR3 contains 14 residues. In germline, CDR1 is SGHVS, CDR2 FQNEAQ. The CDR3 here is CASSPGGTKYGYTF. The CDR3 DNA reads as TGTGCCAGCAGCCCAGGCGGTACAAAGTATGGCTACACCTTC.

The CDR3: CAWSTGTSGSTDTQYF. The CDR3 bases are TGTGCCTGGAGTACCGGGACTAGCGGTAGCACAGATACGCAGTATTTT. This sequence joins TRBV30 and TRBJ2-3; 11 bases line up with TRBD2. Germline trimming cut 2 bases from V and 0 bases from J; bases unmatched to any gene: 4. This CDR3 spans 16 amino acids. CDR1 GTSNPN and CDR2 SVGIG come from the germline V gene (reference sequence).